The present T cell receptor (beta chain) was sequenced within a study of blood T cell repertoires in COVID-19. In the study overall: Samples representing acute and convalescent COVID-19 were sourced from the United States, Italy and Spain. PBMCs, B-cell-depleted T cells, or T cells were the source of the cDNA or gDNA that made up the material.

The germline V gene has CDR1 MDHEN and CDR2 SYDVKM. The CDR3 has 13 amino acids. The V and J ends lost 5 bases and 5 bases, in that order; junction bases with no gene match: 6. The authors' processing: Estimation of nucleated cell counts was performed using reference gene primer amplification. Assay: immunoSEQ multiplex PCR; the TCRdb copy retains only in-frame clones and omits some. V and J calls and clone size are given by that table; D and trimming were obtained from the DNA. The top ten hold roughly 4% of the sample, which has some 460,000 clones, 80% to 90% seen once. The receptor was derived from a woman aged 25 to 39 with acute or convalescent COVID-19. The rearrangement uses TRBV28 and TRBJ2-7; TRBD1 matches at 7 bases. The sample was peripheral blood. The CDR3 here is CASSGDRRDEQYF. CDR3 DNA sequence: TGTGCCAGCAGTGGGGACAGACGGGACGAGCAGTACTTC.